Given below is one T cell receptor (beta chain) in context. The antigen is undetermined. No cell sorting was done before RNA was extracted from the tissue. This specimen comes from a study of tumor and adjacent non-tumor tissue in lung cancer. Study-wide points: Higher tumor TCR diversity was associated with shorter survival. Compared with tumor, normal lung showed significantly lower TCR diversity.

V was pared by 6 bases and J by 16 bases, with 28 bases between. Per the germline V gene, CDR1 is SGHNT and CDR2 is YENEEA. The CDR3 is made up of 15 amino acids. Three rounds of nested PCR, following a modified ARM-PCR protocol, produced the TCRbeta library. MiXCR, run by TCRdb on the multiplex PCR reads, gives a single entry per CDR3 protein. The sample has approximately 120,000 distinct CDR3 sequences; approximately 71% are singletons. The chain uses TRBV11-3 and TRBJ2-1, with D maybe TRBD2 (6 bases). The material sequenced was lung tumor tissue. The sequence was collected from a woman in her sixties with non-small cell lung cancer. This CDR3 reads CASSTGTCGIVERFF. The CDR3 nucleotides read TGTGCCAGCAGTACCGGGACTTGCGGGATTGTTGAGCGTTTCTTC. The full variable domain, completed using reference TRBV11-3 and TRBJ2-1, is EAGVVQSPRYKIIEKKQPVAFWCNPISGHNTLYWYLQNLGQGPELLIRYENEEAVDDSQLPKDRFSAERLKGVDSTLKIQPAELGDSAVYLCASSTGTCGIVERFFGPGTRLTVL.